Following are 24 T cell receptor beta chains from one sample sequenced in a study of cytomegalovirus exposure and HLA in healthy donors. Primers: 60 Vbeta forward and 13 Jbeta reverse. Profiling relied on immunoSEQ multiplex PCR, and the TCRdb table lists in-frame clones only, not all of them. The sample holds roughly 110,000 clones; more than 60% are singletons and the top ten take 2.5%. The sequencing input was PBMCs. The origin of the receptors is a man aged 40-49 years in good health and CMV-seronegative.

The V and J genes are TRBV19 and TRBJ1-2, with TRBD1 matching 10 bases. Germline trimming cut 6 bases from V and 8 bases from J; bases unmatched to any gene: 15. The germline V gene encodes CDR1 LNHDA and CDR2 SQIVND (reference sequence). The CDR3 contains 16 residues. The DNA of the CDR3 is TGTGCCAGTAGGACGACAGGGGGCCCGTACTTTGGAGGCTACACCTTC. Translation: CASRTTGGPYFGGYTF.

This chain links TRBV2 with TRBJ1-1, with TRBD1 as a possible D gene (5 bases). Per germline, CDR1 SNHLY and CDR2 FYNNEI. This CDR3 contains 13 residues. The CDR3: CPPREIMNTEAFF. The CDR3 DNA follows: TGTCCCCCCAGGGAAATAATGAACACTGAAGCTTTCTTT.

The rearrangement joins TRBV7-8 to TRBJ1-3, with D tentatively TRBD1 (6 bases). The CDR3 contains 17 residues. Germline V gene data show CDR1 as SGHVS and CDR2 as FQNEAQ. Trimming stripped 4 bases from V and 0 bases from J, with 16 bases between. CDR3 sequence reads: CASSSYLQGSSGNTIYF. As DNA, the CDR3 is TGTGCCAGCAGCTCGTATCTACAGGGAAGCTCTGGAAACACCATATATTTT.

This rearrangement joins TRBV7-9 to TRBJ2-7, with 12 positions matching TRBD1. The ends lost 5 bases at V and 7 bases at J; junction bases unmatched: 9. CDR1 is SEHNR and CDR2 is FQNEAQ in the germline V gene (reference sequence). The CDR3 runs to 15 residues. CDR3 loop: CASSLRGQGASEQYF. DNA for the CDR3: TGTGCCAGCAGCCTTCGGGGACAGGGGGCGAGTGAGCAGTACTTC.

The chain has TRBV6-5 and TRBJ1-1, with TRBD1 identical over 9 bases. Losses at the gene ends were 2 bases for V and 4 bases for J; bases not matched to a gene: 8. This CDR3 is built from 16 residues. Germline-derived CDR1 and CDR2 are MNHEY and SVGAGI. CDR3 sequence reads: CASSYLPGQGTTEAFF. For the CDR3, the DNA is TGTGCCAGCAGTTACCTCCCGGGACAGGGCACCACTGAAGCTTTCTTT.

V usage is TRBV27 and J usage is TRBJ2-3, with D tentatively TRBD2 (5 bases). The CDR3 runs 14 residues. Germline-derived CDR1 and CDR2 are MNHEY and SMNVEV (reference sequence). Trimming took 6 bases from V and 3 from J, leaving 13 bases between them. DNA for the CDR3: TGTGCCAGCAGGAGGGCGGTTCGGACAGATACGCAGTATTTT. Translated, it gives CASRRAVRTDTQYF.

The chain employs TRBV7-8 and TRBJ2-7; TRBD2 aligns across 11 bases. Unmatched junction bases numbered 4, after V lost 4 bases and J lost 2 bases. The CDR3 length is 15 residues. Germline lookup yields CDR1 SGHVS and CDR2 FQNEAQ. The CDR3 reads CASSSTSGATYEQYF. DNA for the CDR3: TGTGCCAGCAGCTCGACTAGCGGGGCGACCTACGAGCAGTACTTC. Looking up the rest from reference TRBV7-8 and TRBJ2-7 gives the full variable domain: GAGVSQSPRYKVAKRGQDVALRCDPISGHVSLFWYQQALGQGPEFLTYFQNEAQLDKSGLPSDRFFAERPEGSVSTLKIQRTQQEDSAVYLCASSSTSGATYEQYFGPGTRLTVT.

The chain employs TRBV11-2 and TRBJ1-6; D perhaps matches TRBD1 (5 bases). The CDR3 covers 17 residues. Trimming cost V 5 bases and J 8 bases, with 22 bases left between them. The germline gives CDR1 SGHAT, CDR2 FQNNGV. DNA of the CDR3: TGTGCCAGCAGCCCACAAGTGGGTAGGGGAGGGCATTCACCCCTCCACTTT. Translating it yields CASSPQVGRGGHSPLHF.

The chain has TRBV11-2 and TRBJ2-1; TRBD2 aligns across 8 bases. CDR3 length: 16 amino acids. V was clipped by 2 bases and J by 6 bases; unmatched bases: 9. Germline assignment: CDR1 SGHAT and CDR2 FQNNGV. CDR3 in amino acids: CASSLRGSGTVNEQFF. The CDR3 DNA is TGTGCCAGCAGCTTAAGGGGTAGCGGGACCGTCAATGAGCAGTTCTTC.

The chain carries TRBV4-2 and TRBJ2-5; 8 nucleotides align to TRBD1. This CDR3 contains 14 residues. Per germline, CDR1 LGHNA and CDR2 YNFKEQ. V dropped 7 bases and J dropped 2; count of bases not matched to a gene: 6. The CDR3 bases are TGTGCCAGCACCATGGACAGGGTGCAAGAGACCCAGTACTTC. This codes for CASTMDRVQETQYF.

About this clone itself: Mismatch with germline at one junction end may stem from a read error. V gene TRBV10-1 combines with J gene TRBJ1-3, with 9 bases matching TRBD1. The CDR3 is made up of 14 amino acids. Per germline, CDR1 WNHNN and CDR2 SYGVQD (reference sequence). This CDR3 is CASTERDREDTIYF. CDR3 coding DNA: TGCGCCAGCACTGAGAGGGACAGGGAGGACACCATATATTTT.

This clone was observed a single time. The chain uses TRBV29-1 and TRBJ1-2, with 7 bases lining up with TRBD1. There are 14 residues in the CDR3. Losses at the gene ends were 6 bases for V and 6 bases for J; bases not matched to a gene: 13. Germline V lookup: CDR1 SQVTM, CDR2 ANQGSEA. CDR3 in DNA: TGCAGCGTCCCGGAGGCAGGGGGGAACAATGGCTACACCTTC. This translates into CSVPEAGGNNGYTF.

This clone was counted a few times. The rearrangement uses TRBV4-1 and TRBJ1-1, with D perhaps TRBD1 (5 bases). With 4 bases removed from V and 1 base from J, the gap between germline ends came to 13 bases. The CDR3 totals 15 residues. CDR1 and CDR2 from the germline V gene are MGHRA and YSYEKL. This CDR3 is CASSRDLTANTEAFF. CDR3 nucleotide sequence: TGCGCCAGCAGCCGAGACCTGACAGCGAACACTGAAGCTTTCTTT.

This clone was seen once. J is TRBJ1-5 and V is TRBV2, with a tentative D call TRBD1 (5 bases). This CDR3 is built from 13 residues. V was clipped by 8 bases and J by 9 bases, with 17 bases between them. Germline CDR1 reads SNHLY; CDR2 reads FYNNEI. CDR3 bases: TGTGCCAGCTCCCCCCCAGGGAAGGGGCCCCAGCATTTT. Its protein is CASSPPGKGPQHF.

This clone came up a few times. The J gene is TRBJ1-2, the V gene TRBV27; 10 nucleotides agree with TRBD1. CDR1 MNHEY and CDR2 SMNVEV come from the germline V gene (reference sequence). CDR3 length: 14 amino acids. Germline trimming cut 0 bases from V and 9 bases from J; bases unmatched to any gene: 4. CDR3 nucleotide sequence: TGTGCCAGCAGTTTATCCGGGACAGGGGAAAGCTACACCTTC. This translates into CASSLSGTGESYTF.

The V gene is TRBV10-3, the J gene TRBJ1-3; TRBD1 aligns across 8 bases. Germline lookup yields CDR1 ENHRY and CDR2 SYGVKD. With V trimmed by 9 bases and J by 0 bases, 7 bases remained unmatched. The CDR3 is made up of 15 amino acids. In nucleotides, the CDR3 is TGTGCCATAGGACAGGGAGATATCTCTGGAAACACCATATATTTT. This encodes CAIGQGDISGNTIYF.

The chain couples TRBV9 to TRBJ1-1, with 11 bases fitting TRBD1. Unmatched junction bases numbered 7, after V lost 4 bases and J lost 5 bases. The CDR3 is 15 amino acids. Per germline, CDR1 SGDLS and CDR2 YYNGEE. The CDR3 DNA sequence: TGTGCCAGCAGCTCGTCCGGGACAGGGGGGACTGAAGCTTTCTTT. Amino acid sequence: CASSSSGTGGTEAFF.

The J gene is TRBJ2-5, the V gene TRBV9, with 7 nucleotides matching TRBD2. Germline CDR1 reads SGDLS; CDR2 reads YYNGEE. Germline trimming cut 0 bases from V and 4 bases from J; bases unmatched to any gene: 6. The CDR3 runs 15 residues. The CDR3 sequence: CASSVVSGVGETQYF. In DNA form, the CDR3 reads TGTGCCAGCAGCGTAGTAAGCGGGGTCGGAGAGACCCAGTACTTC.

The rearrangement links TRBV4-1 to TRBJ2-1, with 9 bases matching TRBD2. The CDR3 is 16 residues long. Germline CDR1 is MGHRA and CDR2 is YSYEKL. The V and J ends lost 4 bases and 0 bases, in that order; junction bases with no gene match: 4. The CDR3 nucleotides read TGCGCCAGCAGCCCCCTTAGCGGGAGCTCCTACAATGAGCAGTTCTTC. Encoded protein: CASSPLSGSSYNEQFF.

Regarding this clone: In this CDR3 the conserved last residue, phenylalanine or tryptophan, is missing, so a read error is likely. No DNA is shown, since the ends of the CDR3 on it are uncertain; the CDR3 is the one TCRdb lists. The rearrangement joins TRBV5-6 to TRBJ2-7; no DNA check was done on the table's D call, TRBD1. The CDR3 length is 9 residues, termini included. Germline V gene data show CDR1 as SGHDT and CDR2 as YYEEEE. CDR3 residues: CASSSDRRG.

Points on this clone: The sample carries other DNA sequences with the same CDR3. V usage is TRBV5-1 and J usage is TRBJ2-7, with 8 bases matching TRBD1. CDR3 length: 14 residues. The J segment lost 1 base and the V segment lost 2 bases, leaving 2 bases of the junction unmatched. Germline CDR1 is SGHRS and CDR2 is YFSETQ. This CDR3 is CASSFDRGSYEQYF. CDR3 DNA sequence: TGCGCCAGCAGCTTTGACAGGGGTTCCTACGAGCAGTACTTC.

J is TRBJ2-3 and V is TRBV5-8; TRBD2 aligns across 12 bases. Germline V gene data show CDR1 as SGHTS and CDR2 as YDEGEE. This CDR3 is 19 amino acids long. Unmatched junction bases numbered 12, after V lost 0 bases and J lost 4 bases. The CDR3 loop reads CASSLARLAGGPRADTQYF. The CDR3 DNA reads TGTGCCAGCAGCTTGGCCCGGCTAGCGGGGGGGCCGAGAGCAGATACGCAGTATTTT.

The chain combines TRBV7-9 with TRBJ2-7, with D tentatively TRBD1 (5 bases). In germline, CDR1 is SEHNR, CDR2 FQNEAQ (reference sequence). This CDR3 contains 14 residues. Trimming took 5 bases from V and 2 from J, leaving 13 bases between them. CDR3 amino acids: CASSNPTDAYEQYF. The DNA for the CDR3 is TGTGCCAGCAGCAACCCGACAGATGCCTACGAGCAGTACTTC.

This clone showed up just once. The chain employs TRBV4-1 and TRBJ2-1; 10 bases agree with TRBD1. V gave up 4 bases and J gave up 8 bases; unmatched junction bases: 14. Germline V lookup: CDR1 MGHRA, CDR2 YSYEKL. The CDR3 is 17 residues long. The CDR3, as DNA: TGCGCCAGCAGCCTCCAGCTACGACAGGGGGCAAGGGATGAGCAGTTCTTC. Protein: CASSLQLRQGARDEQFF.